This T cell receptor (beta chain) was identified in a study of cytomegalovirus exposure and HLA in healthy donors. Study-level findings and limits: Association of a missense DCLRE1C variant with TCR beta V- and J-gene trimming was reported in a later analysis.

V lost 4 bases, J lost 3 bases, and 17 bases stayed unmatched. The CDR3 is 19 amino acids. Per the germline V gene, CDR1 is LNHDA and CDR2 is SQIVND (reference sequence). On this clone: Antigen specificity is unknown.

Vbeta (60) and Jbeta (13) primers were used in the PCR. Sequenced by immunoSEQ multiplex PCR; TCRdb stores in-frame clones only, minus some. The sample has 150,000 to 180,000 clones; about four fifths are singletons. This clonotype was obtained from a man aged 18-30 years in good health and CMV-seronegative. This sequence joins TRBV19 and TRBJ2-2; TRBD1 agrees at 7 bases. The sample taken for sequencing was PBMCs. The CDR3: CASSTGSGQAGSYTGELFF. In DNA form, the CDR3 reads TGTGCCAGTAGTACAGGTTCAGGACAGGCCGGCTCCTACACCGGGGAGCTGTTTTTT.